This TCR beta chain was sequenced in a study of MAIT cells during Salmonella Paratyphi A infection (dated by TCRdb to 2017 to 2019). Background on the whole study: A single dose of 1-5x10^3 CFU of S. Paratyphi A strain NVGH308 was ingested by adult volunteers aged 18 to 60. Diagnosed volunteers received ciprofloxacin 500 mg twice daily for 14 days starting at diagnosis.

This clonotype is hyperexpanded (1% or more) in terms of sample share. Its recognized antigen is unknown. Base qualities were left out, and no much larger clone turns up one base away. Results and caveats for the whole study, not just this receptor: MAIT TRBV usage was oligoclonal with a preference for TRBV20 and TRBV6, and infection appeared not to change this usage. More expansion or contraction among the top five MAIT clonotypes was shown in diagnosed volunteers than in healthy controls (roughly 0.56 versus 0.12), suggesting infection-driven repertoire reshaping. Although the availability of volunteer samples limited sample sizes, the sizes were judged adequate for detecting differences between groups. A significant decrease in the space occupied by over-represented MAIT clonotypes was found from baseline to mid-infection (roughly 0.17 to 0.10), whereas no significant post-infection difference was found.

Library prep was done by 5' RACE. TCRbeta was amplified in two rounds of PCR using Phusion High-Fidelity polymerase, and the primers added sample-specific barcodes. To build the TCRbeta libraries, template-switch cDNA synthesis was carried out using SMARTScribe reverse transcriptase along with a TRBC-specific primer. The barcoded samples were pooled and then prepared using the NEBNext Ultra DNA Library Prep Kit for Illumina. Libraries were sequenced on an Illumina MiSeq with the MiSeq reagent kit v2, 300 cycles. As for the authors' bioinformatics: Reads were demultiplexed by barcode with Jemultiplexer and were aligned with MiTCR using default parameters. Non-functional sequences were removed with VDJtools, and each clonotype was defined by its amino acid sequence, with frequencies calculated from the assigned sequence reads. In the clonal space homeostasis analysis, clonotypes were grouped by frequency into over-represented (0.05-1), large, medium and small bins. TCRdb reran the public reads through fastp at Q25 and MiXCR, keeping productive beta chains. Each CDR3 protein gets just one entry, which takes the most common genes and DNA from the rows behind it. TCRdb's processing, not the study's, gives the V and J calls here. Within this sample are about 1,200 distinct CDR3 sequences, with less than 70% of them counted one time only. Around 33% of the sample rests with the top ten.

Counted from cysteine to phenylalanine, this CDR3 has 10 amino acids. Only the CDR3 part of the read is kept: 30 bases, read in frame from the first base. V is shortened by 0 bases, J by 7 bases, and the region joining them spans 0 bases. For CDR1 and CDR2, the germline V gene lists LGHNA and YSLEER. Read against the paper, the sample's time point label means: mid-infection, around enteric fever diagnosis. MAIT cells, defined as Valpha7.2+ CD161+ T cells, were identified and sorted by flow cytometry. Over time, circulating MAIT cell TCRbeta repertoires were profiled in more than five volunteers who came down with enteric fever following controlled oral challenge with live Salmonella Paratyphi A. Every diagnosed volunteer provided MAIT cell samples at pre-infection, mid-infection and post-infection timepoints. Enteric fever was diagnosed as Paratyphi A bacteremia and/or persistent fever above 38 °C lasting more than 12 hours. Diagnosis of infection in challenged volunteers occurred between day 4 and day 7 after challenge. For RNA extraction, between about 5,000 and 10,000 MAIT cells per sample were sorted directly into RNAqueous-Micro lysis buffer. Lymphoprep gradient centrifugation was used to isolate peripheral blood mononuclear cells from blood samples and leukocyte cones. Cell sorting used a BD FACSAria Fusion or BD FACSAria III sorter.

The TCR originated in a person between 18 and 75 years old who was deliberately infected with Salmonella Paratyphi A in a paratyphoid fever challenge study. This material consisted of MAIT cells from blood, taken at the middle sampling point of the challenge study. Recombination linked TRBV4-3 to TRBJ2-5; confidence is insufficient to name the D gene. The nucleotide sequence is given as TGCGCCAGCAGCCAAGAGACCCAGTACTTC. Its coded protein is CASSQETQYF.